A single sample is the source of the 21 T cell receptor beta chains below, sequenced in a study of blood T cell repertoires in COVID-19. Generated by immunoSEQ multiplex PCR, the TCRdb table keeps only in-frame clones and is missing some. The sample shows roughly 180,000 clones, about 80% of them seen only once. Sequencing was done on a sample of peripheral blood. These receptors all stem from a human donor in a cohort sampled during active COVID-19.

This chain uses TRBV3-1 (or the pseudogene TRBV3-2) with TRBJ2-6; no firm D call. Looked up from germline, CDR1 is LGHDT and CDR2 is YNNKEL (reference sequence). V was trimmed by 6 bases and J by 4 bases, leaving 13 bases between them. CDR3 length equals 15 residues. CDR3 bases: TGTGCCAGCAGGCTAGGCCTTTCCGGGGCCAACGTCCTGACTTTC. This encodes CASRLGLSGANVLTF.

This chain connects TRBV5-1 to TRBJ1-1, with TRBD1 matching 8 bases. Germline V lookup: CDR1 SGHRS, CDR2 YFSETQ. The CDR3 runs to 13 residues. After removal of 4 bases from V and 10 bases from J, the junction contained 9 bases not matched to a gene. The CDR3 region is CASSPRQGSGAFF. CDR3 nucleotides: TGCGCCAGCAGCCCCCGACAGGGGTCGGGAGCTTTCTTT.

The chain couples TRBV6-1 to TRBJ1-6, with a tentative D call TRBD1 (5 bases). This CDR3 comprises 15 residues. Germline loops: CDR1 MNHNS, CDR2 SASEGT. V lost 1 base and J 8 bases, leaving 12 bases between the germline ends. CDR3 bases: TGTGCCAGCAGTGAAGTCAGGGTGTCCTATTCACCCCTCCACTTT. This translates into CASSEVRVSYSPLHF.

The chain uses TRBV7-9 and TRBJ2-6; the match to TRBD2 covers 11 bases. Germline V CDR1 and CDR2: SEHNR, FQNEAQ (reference sequence). The CDR3 is made up of 17 amino acids. Germline trimming cut 5 bases from V and 2 bases from J; bases unmatched to any gene: 5. CDR3 sequence: CASSPLAGVAGANVLTF. CDR3 in DNA: TGTGCCAGCAGCCCACTAGCGGGGGTAGCTGGGGCCAACGTCCTGACTTTC.

As concerns this clone: Other DNA sequences in this sample translate to the same CDR3. The CDR3, as DNA: TGCGCCAGCAGCTTGGGGACAGGGGGTTCCTACGAGCAGTACTTC. Encoded protein: CASSLGTGGSYEQYF. The chain uses TRBV5-1 and TRBJ2-7; 10 nucleotides align to TRBD1. The CDR3 covers 15 residues. V gave up 0 bases and J gave up 1 base; unmatched junction bases: 1. Germline V gives CDR1 SGHRS, CDR2 YFSETQ.

V and J are TRBV7-6 and TRBJ2-7; the match to TRBD1 covers 8 bases. The CDR3 has 14 amino acids. The V segment lost 0 bases and the J segment 8 bases; nucleotides outside the gene matches: 6. CDR1 and CDR2 from the germline V gene are SGHVS and FNYEAQ. CDR3 sequence (DNA): TGTGCCAGCAGCTTAGCGAGGGGACAGGTCCAGCAGTACTTC. Translation gives CASSLARGQVQQYF.

The CDR3 loop reads CASSPSDIPRGDTQYF. In DNA, the CDR3 is TGTGCCAGCAGTCCCTCGGACATCCCCCGCGGAGATACGCAGTATTTT. The chain uses TRBV11-2 and TRBJ2-3, with D possibly matching TRBD1 (5 bases). The ends were cut back, 6 bases at V and 5 bases at J, with 21 bases in the middle. The CDR3 covers 16 residues. The germline V gene has CDR1 SGHAT and CDR2 FQNNGV.

This clone was recorded only once. In nucleotides, the CDR3 is TGTGCCAGCAGTGATTCGGGGGACAGGGCTCAGCCCCAGCATTTT. It encodes CASSDSGDRAQPQHF. The chain is built from TRBV2 and TRBJ1-5; 9 nucleotides match TRBD1. This CDR3 has 15 amino acids. CDR1 and CDR2 (germline): SNHLY, FYNNEI. V lost 3 bases, J lost 6 bases, and 6 bases stayed unmatched.

The chain carries TRBV2 and TRBJ1-1; D perhaps matches TRBD1 (5 bases). Trimming took 5 bases from V and 3 from J, leaving 13 bases between them. This CDR3 is built from 14 residues. The germline gives CDR1 SNHLY, CDR2 FYNNEI. This chain's CDR3 is CASSTRGGDTEAFF. The CDR3 DNA sequence: TGTGCCAGCAGTACTCGGGGGGGAGACACTGAAGCTTTCTTT.

V and J are TRBV20-1 and TRBJ1-6; TRBD1 is a possible D gene (5 bases). Looked up from germline, CDR1 is DFQATT and CDR2 is SNEGSKA (reference sequence). This CDR3 is 13 amino acids long. Trimming removed 3 bases at V and 14 bases at J, with 17 bases between. The CDR3, as DNA: TGCAGTGCTAGTTACAGGAGGGAAAGGGCCCTCCACTTT. Translating it yields CSASYRRERALHF.

The chain uses TRBV5-1 and TRBJ2-6, with a possible D match to TRBD1 (6 bases). CDR1 and CDR2 from the germline V gene are SGHRS and YFSETQ. V dropped 8 bases and J dropped 4 bases, with 10 bases sitting between them. The length of the CDR3 is 13 residues. CDR3 bases: TGCGCCAGTACAGGGTTGGGGGCCAACGTCCTGACTTTC. It translates to CASTGLGANVLTF.

This chain joins TRBV4-2 and TRBJ1-2; D uncertain. CDR1 LGHNA and CDR2 YNFKEQ come from the germline V gene. Trimming cost V 4 bases and J 1 base, with 13 bases left between them. The CDR3 covers 15 residues. Written as DNA, the CDR3 is TGTGCCAGCAGCCCCGTACAGAATTATAACTATGGCTACACCTTC. Translation gives CASSPVQNYNYGYTF.

V usage is TRBV7-9 and J usage is TRBJ1-2, with D possibly being TRBD1 (6 bases). Germline CDR1 is SEHNR and CDR2 is FQNEAQ (reference sequence). V was clipped by 6 bases and J by 6 bases, with 20 bases between them. This CDR3 is built from 15 residues. DNA for the CDR3: TGTGCCAGCAGTTCAACCACAGGGAGAAGACATGGCTACACCTTC. Protein product: CASSSTTGRRHGYTF.

The chain is built from TRBV1 and TRBJ2-1; the table calls TRBD2, which could not be checked here. TRBV1 is reported as a pseudogene. The length of the CDR3 is 13 residues. As DNA, the CDR3 is TGCACCAGAATAGGGGGGGCGGGCGATGAGCAGTTCTTC. Translating gives CTRIGGAGDEQFF.

CDR3 residues: CSVDGGGDQPQHF. The CDR3 DNA is TGCAGCGTTGACGGGGGGGGCGATCAGCCCCAGCATTTT. The chain recombines TRBV29-1 with TRBJ1-5; TRBD1 is a possible D gene (6 bases). Trimming took off 3 bases at V and 5 bases at J, with 11 bases between the two ends. The CDR3 contains 13 residues. The germline gives CDR1 SQVTM, CDR2 ANQGSEA.

This chain uses TRBV2 with TRBJ2-5, with 7 bases aligning to TRBD1. After removal of 0 bases from V and 3 bases from J, the junction contained 7 bases not matched to a gene. The germline CDR1 and CDR2 sequences are SNHLY and FYNNEI. The CDR3 loop spans 16 amino acids. The DNA for the CDR3 is TGTGCCAGCAGTGAAGCGAGACCCAGGGGGAAAGAGACCCAGTACTTC. Translating gives CASSEARPRGKETQYF.

This clone was picked up a small number of times. This chain joins TRBV7-2 and TRBJ2-1; TRBD2 aligns across 15 bases. Trimming removed 4 bases from V and 5 bases from J; junction bases left unmatched: 9. Per the germline V gene, CDR1 is SGHTA and CDR2 is FQGNSA. This CDR3 is 18 amino acids long. The CDR3 reads CASSSSGTSGGHNNEQFF. In nucleotides, the CDR3 is TGTGCCAGCAGCTCGTCCGGGACTAGCGGGGGGCACAACAATGAGCAGTTCTTC.

This sequence joins TRBV3-1 (or the pseudogene TRBV3-2) and TRBJ1-1; D is uncertain. Germline values: CDR1 LGHDT, CDR2 YNNKEL (reference sequence). The CDR3 extends over 13 amino acids. Trimming took 6 bases from V and 4 from J, leaving 12 bases between them. This chain's CDR3 is CASRGLEGTEAFF. The CDR3 region has the DNA TGTGCCAGCAGGGGCTTGGAGGGCACTGAAGCTTTCTTT.

This clone was seen more than once but under ten times. V is TRBV6-1 and J is TRBJ1-5; D is unresolved. Per germline, CDR1 MNHNS and CDR2 SASEGT. V lost 2 bases and J 4 bases, leaving 9 bases between the germline ends. The CDR3 is made up of 14 amino acids. The CDR3 region has the DNA TGTGCCAGCAGTGAAACATTCATTAATCAGCCCCAGCATTTT. This encodes CASSETFINQPQHF.

In its sample, this clone was seen a few times. This chain joins TRBV30 and TRBJ2-1; a weak D match, TRBD1 (7 bases). The CDR3 runs to 11 residues. V was trimmed by 5 bases and J by 7 bases, leaving 9 bases between them. Germline-derived CDR1 and CDR2 are GTSNPN and SVGIG (reference sequence). CDR3 nucleotides: TGTGCCTGGCAGGGGGGAAATGAGCAGTTCTTC. Translating it yields CAWQGGNEQFF. Combining the CDR3 with reference TRBV30 and TRBJ2-1 gives the whole variable domain SQTIHQWPATLVQPVGSPLSLECTVEGTSNPNLYWYRQAAGRGLQLLFYSVGIGQISSEVPQNLSASRPQDRQFILSSKKLLLSDSGFYLCAWQGGNEQFFGPGTRLTVL.

This rearrangement joins TRBV4-1 to TRBJ1-2, with D perhaps TRBD1 (6 bases). This CDR3 is 14 amino acids long. Germline V gene lookup returns CDR1 MGHRA and CDR2 YSYEKL. Trimming removed 0 bases at V and 8 bases at J, with 13 bases between. CDR3 sequence: CASSQDLRGRGYTF. As DNA, the CDR3 is TGCGCCAGCAGCCAAGATCTCAGGGGACGCGGCTACACCTTC.